One sample yielded the 13 T cell receptor beta chains listed below, sequenced in a study of breast tumors, draining lymph nodes, adjacent tissues. One entry per CDR3 protein results from TCRdb running MiXCR on the multiplex PCR reads. The sample holds some 170,000 distinct CDR3 sequences; around a third are singletons and the top ten take more than 3.5%. Samples came from axillary lymph nodes draining the breast cancer. Sequencing was performed on axillary lymph node tissue. Source of these receptors: a female donor with breast cancer. Some clones in this sample may be carry-over from other donors' samples.

Ten or more counts support this clonotype. The chain is built from TRBV5-8 and TRBJ2-3, with 8 bases fitting TRBD2. The CDR3 length is 16 residues. With V trimmed by 0 bases and J by 6 bases, 9 bases remained unmatched. Germline V CDR1 and CDR2: SGHTS, YDEGEE. This CDR3 reads CASSLGGSGGRDTQYF. The DNA of the CDR3 is TGTGCCAGCAGCTTGGGCGGGAGCGGGGGTCGGGATACGCAGTATTTT.

V usage is TRBV29-1 and J usage is TRBJ2-5; TRBD1 aligns across 8 bases. The CDR3 consists of 18 residues. The germline gives CDR1 SQVTM, CDR2 ANQGSEA. This CDR3 reads CGVEDHPGDRTFLETQYF. CDR3 coding DNA: TGCGGTGTTGAAGATCATCCCGGGGACAGGACGTTTCTGGAGACCCAGTACTTC.

A remark on this clonotype: As the CDR3 is not closed by the conserved phenylalanine or tryptophan, this likely results from a read error. The chain recombines TRBV25-1 with TRBJ1-6; unclear D gene. This CDR3 has 13 amino acids. Germline CDR1 MGHDK, CDR2 SYGVNS. V was cut by 11 bases and J by 7 bases, with 15 bases left in between. In DNA form, the CDR3 reads TGTGCCGAGCGAAGGCCCCAGAATTCACCCCTCCACTAT. It is translated as CAERRPQNSPLHY.

This clonotype was counted at least ten times. Given a much more abundant clone one base away, this may be a read error. The V gene is TRBV20-1, the J gene TRBJ2-1; TRBD1 agrees at 7 bases. The CDR3 is made up of 14 amino acids. Per the germline V gene, CDR1 is DFQATT and CDR2 is SNEGSKA (reference sequence). CDR3 bases: TGCAGTGCTAGTTACGGGACAGCCTACACTGAGCAGTTCTTC. Its protein is CSASYGTAYTEQFF.

In the case of this clonotype: It may be a read error: a sequence one base away is much more abundant. This chain links TRBV18 with TRBJ1-4; TRBD1 is a possible D gene (5 bases). This CDR3 region has 16 residues. Germline V gene lookup returns CDR1 KGHSH and CDR2 LQKENI. The CDR3 loop reads CASSPSQGSTNERLFF. The CDR3 coding sequence is TGTGCCAGCTCACCGTCTCAGGGTTCAACTAATGAAAGACTGTTTTTT.

The chain combines TRBV28 with TRBJ1-2; 8 nucleotides match TRBD1. The CDR3 loop spans 13 amino acids. The ends lost 2 bases at V and 7 bases at J; junction bases unmatched: 3. Germline loops: CDR1 MDHEN, CDR2 SYDVKM. CDR3 DNA sequence: TGTGCCAGCAGTTTACGGACAGGGATTGGCTACACCTTC. Translating it yields CASSLRTGIGYTF.

There are a few counts of this clonotype. The missing conserved phenylalanine or tryptophan at the end of this CDR3 makes a read error likely. V usage is TRBV3-1 and J usage is TRBJ2-7; a weak D match, TRBD2 (7 bases). This CDR3 region has 13 residues. Per germline, CDR1 LGHDT and CDR2 YNNKEL (reference sequence). Trimming left V 6 bases short and J 4 bases short, with 13 bases between. The CDR3 nucleotides are TGTGCCAGCAGAGTCGGGGGGCCGTACGAGCAGTACTCC. Its protein product is CASRVGGPYEQYS.

Comment on this clonotype: A clone one base away is much larger, so this may be a read error. The chain couples TRBV3-1 to TRBJ1-5; no definite D call. Germline V gives CDR1 LGHDT, CDR2 YNNKEL (reference sequence). The CDR3 has 13 residues. CDR3: CPSSLERNQPQHF. CDR3 nucleotides: TGTCCCAGCAGCCTGGAAAGAAATCAGCCCCAGCATTTT. The full variable domain, in which reference TRBV3-1 and TRBJ1-5 provide the parts outside the CDR3, is DTAVSQTPKYLVTQMGNDKSIKCEQNLGHDTMYWYKQDSKKFLKIMFSYNNKELIINETVPNRFSPKSPDKAHLNLHINSLELGDSAVYFCPSSLERNQPQHFGDGTRLSIL.

This clonotype came up many times. This rearrangement joins TRBV2 to TRBJ2-7; TRBD1 matches at 9 bases. Germline V gene data show CDR1 as SNHLY and CDR2 as FYNNEI. V shed 3 bases, J shed 3 bases, and the junction held 3 bases outside the gene matches. The CDR3 extends over 14 amino acids. This CDR3 reads CASSERTGDYEQYF. The CDR3 region has the DNA TGTGCCAGCAGTGAGAGGACAGGGGACTACGAGCAGTACTTC. The whole variable domain, remainder taken from reference TRBV2 and TRBJ2-7, is EPEVTQTPSHQVTQMGQEVILRCVPISNHLYFYWYRQILGQKVEFLVSFYNNEISEKSEIFDDQFSVERPDGSNFTLKIRSTKLEDSAMYFCASSERTGDYEQYFGPGTRLTVT.

This clonotype was seen repeatedly, ten times or more. This chain joins TRBV7-8 and TRBJ2-3; D uncertain. Trimming removed 5 bases from V and 1 base from J, with 13 bases in between. This CDR3 is 15 amino acids long. The V gene's germline CDR1 is SGHVS and CDR2 FQNEAQ. The CDR3 DNA reads TGTGCCAGCAGCCCGACTCTCACCCGCACAGATACGCAGTATTTT. Translated: CASSPTLTRTDTQYF.

In its sample, this clonotype was seen many times. Since a much larger clone is just one base distant, this may be a read error. The J gene is TRBJ2-7, the V gene TRBV20-1; 9 bases are shared with TRBD1. CDR1 and CDR2 from the germline V gene are DFQATT and SNEGSKA (reference sequence). This CDR3 is built from 13 residues. The CDR3 is CSAIQGALYAQYF. The DNA of the CDR3 is TGCAGTGCTATACAGGGGGCATTGTACGCGCAGTACTTC.

This clonotype has a count of ten or more. The chain employs TRBV7-9 and TRBJ2-7; D is possibly TRBD2 (6 bases). With 4 bases removed from V and 3 bases from J, the gap between germline ends came to 7 bases. There are 12 residues in the CDR3. Germline V lookup: CDR1 SEHNR, CDR2 FQNEAQ (reference sequence). The CDR3: CASSSGLYEQYF. The CDR3 region has the DNA TGTGCCAGCAGCTCGGGACTCTACGAGCAGTACTTC.

This clonotype came up many times. The chain carries TRBV19 and TRBJ1-6, with D maybe TRBD1 (6 bases). The CDR3 runs 15 residues. CDR1 is LNHDA, CDR2 SQIVND, per germline (reference sequence). V was cut by 6 bases and J by 2 bases, with 11 bases left in between. CDR3 protein: CASSRQVPYNSPLHF. CDR3 nucleotide sequence: TGTGCCAGTAGCCGACAGGTTCCCTATAATTCACCCCTCCACTTT. The full variable domain, completed using reference TRBV19 and TRBJ1-6, is DGGITQSPKYLFRKEGQNVTLSCEQNLNHDAMYWYRQDPGQGLRLIYYSQIVNDFQKGDIAEGYSVSREKKESFPLTVTSAQKNPTAFYLCASSRQVPYNSPLHFGNGTRLTVT.